This TCR beta chain was profiled in a study of blood T cell repertoires in COVID-19. Overall study context: Researchers got acute and convalescent COVID-19 samples from the United States, Italy and Spain.

There are 14 residues in the CDR3. The V gene's germline CDR1 is MDHEN and CDR2 SYDVKM. The V and J ends lost 3 bases and 10 bases respectively, with 13 bases between them. Study processing details: The authors estimated nucleated cell counts from reference gene primer amplification. TCRdb's table, derived via immunoSEQ multiplex PCR, lists solely in-frame clones and lacks some. The V and J calls and the clone size are those of that table, but D and trimming were determined from the DNA. The sample lists more than 250,000 clones, around 88% seen once, with about 6.1% in the top ten. Participants' reported clinical history set cohort assignment. Recovered Cohort 3 donors showed two negative PCRs, clearance, or symptom resolution.

The material sequenced was PBMCs or T cells enriched from blood (not recorded which). The V gene is TRBV28, the J gene TRBJ1-6, with D tentatively TRBD1 (6 bases). The clonotype originates from a woman in her thirties or forties who had recovered from COVID-19. The CDR3 DNA sequence: TGTGCCAGCAGTTTGGGGACGGGGACATCACCCCTCCACTTT. It codes for CASSLGTGTSPLHF.